Detailed here is one T cell receptor (beta chain). Its antigen is not known. CDR3 length: 14 amino acids. The germline gives CDR1 KGHSH, CDR2 LQKENI. V was cut by 3 bases and J by 0 bases, with 5 bases left in between. TCRdb independently ran MiXCR on the reads; one entry per CDR3 protein. The table lists approximately 13,000 distinct CDR3 sequences, under 30% of them singletons, with 2% to 2.5% in the top ten. These data are taken from a study of liver allograft versus peripheral blood T cells. About the research overall: Peripheral blood of the recipients supplied T cell receptor repertoires that were compared with those in transplanted livers. Broader study findings: In liver allografts, T cell receptor repertoires reportedly differed from the repertoires found in peripheral blood.

The TCR originated in a human patient who had a liver transplant. Some of these T cells may belong to the graft donor. The rearrangement links TRBV18 to TRBJ1-4; D perhaps matches TRBD1 (5 bases). The CDR3: CASSPTATNEKLFF. As DNA, the CDR3 is TGTGCCAGCTCACCGACAGCAACTAATGAAAAACTGTTTTTT.